The next 30 T cell receptor beta chains were all read from a single sample in a study of tissue T cells after allogeneic stem cell transplantation. The table came from immunoSEQ multiplex PCR; TCRdb's copy has only in-frame clones and leaves some out. This sample has about 4,400 clones, with approximately 72% found just once. Sample: left colon tissue, taken at autopsy. These receptors were collected from a male donor older than 55 with lung cancer.

This clone has only a few counts. V usage is TRBV5-1 and J usage is TRBJ1-6, with TRBD1 identical over 9 bases. CDR1 is SGHRS and CDR2 is YFSETQ in the germline V gene. The V gene end was trimmed by 7 bases and the J gene end by 4 bases; junction bases not matched to a gene: 0. The CDR3 is 13 residues long. The chain's CDR3 is CASGQGYNSPLHF. CDR3 DNA: TGCGCCAGCGGACAGGGGTATAATTCACCCCTCCACTTT.

The chain is built from TRBV7-2 and TRBJ1-6; D not resolved. Germline-derived CDR1 and CDR2 are SGHTA and FQGNSA. Trimming shortened V by 3 bases and J by 2 bases, and 8 bases separated the two germline ends. This CDR3 has 15 residues. Here the CDR3 reads CASSLVAAYNSPLHF. The CDR3 DNA follows: TGTGCCAGCAGCTTGGTCGCCGCCTATAATTCACCCCTCCACTTT.

The CDR3 region has the DNA TGTGCCAGCAGCTCACAAGGCCGCCTAGGCAATGAGCAGTTCTTC. Protein sequence: CASSSQGRLGNEQFF. This chain joins TRBV7-6 and TRBJ2-1; unclear D gene. Germline V gene lookup returns CDR1 SGHVS and CDR2 FNYEAQ. Trimming removed 4 bases at V and 6 bases at J, with 16 bases between. This CDR3 contains 15 residues.

This chain joins TRBV30 and TRBJ2-3; no clear D gene. CDR1 and CDR2 from the germline V gene are GTSNPN and SVGIG (reference sequence). CDR3 length: 13 amino acids. Trimming removed 0 bases at V and 6 bases at J, with 10 bases between. The CDR3 is CAWSVAARDTQYF. The CDR3 coding sequence is TGTGCCTGGAGTGTGGCGGCTCGGGATACGCAGTATTTT. Combining the CDR3 with reference TRBV30 and TRBJ2-3 gives the whole variable domain SQTIHQWPATLVQPVGSPLSLECTVEGTSNPNLYWYRQAAGRGLQLLFYSVGIGQISSEVPQNLSASRPQDRQFILSSKKLLLSDSGFYLCAWSVAARDTQYFGPGTRLTVL.

J is TRBJ2-7 and V is TRBV5-4; D possibly corresponds to TRBD2 (5 bases). Germline CDR1 and CDR2: SGHNT and YYREEE (reference sequence). This CDR3 is built from 16 residues. The V and J ends lost 0 bases and 6 bases respectively, with 19 bases between them. The CDR3 loop is CASSLGIGIVSSEQYF. In DNA form, the CDR3 reads TGTGCCAGCAGCTTGGGTATCGGGATAGTTAGCTCCGAGCAGTACTTC.

This sequence joins TRBV7-2 and TRBJ1-4; 7 bases are shared with TRBD1. Trimming at V came to 5 bases and at J to 7 bases, leaving 16 bases not matched to a gene. Germline CDR1 is SGHTA and CDR2 is FQGNSA. The CDR3 loop spans 17 amino acids. In DNA, the CDR3 is TGTGCCAGCAGCCCGGGCCGCGGAGGGGGCGTGTTTGAAAAACTGTTTTTT. Translation: CASSPGRGGGVFEKLFF.

On this clone: Distinct nucleotide sequences in the sample also encode this CDR3. The chain employs TRBV5-1 and TRBJ1-4, with D maybe TRBD1 (5 bases). Germline CDR1 SGHRS, CDR2 YFSETQ. The ends were cut back, 4 bases at V and 4 bases at J, with 8 bases in the middle. CDR3 length equals 13 residues. The CDR3 loop reads CASSRGFNEKLFF. CDR3 coding DNA: TGCGCCAGCAGCAGGGGATTTAATGAAAAACTGTTTTTT.

This clone was seen a handful of times. The V call is TRBV30, the J call TRBJ1-1; D is ambiguous. CDR3 length equals 14 residues. Looked up from germline, CDR1 is GTSNPN and CDR2 is SVGIG (reference sequence). Trimming removed 4 bases from V and 0 bases from J, with 12 bases in between. The CDR3 here is CAWKLLAMNTEAFF. DNA of the CDR3: TGTGCCTGGAAACTCCTGGCCATGAACACTGAAGCTTTCTTT. Supplemented by reference TRBV30 and TRBJ1-1, the full variable domain reads SQTIHQWPATLVQPVGSPLSLECTVEGTSNPNLYWYRQAAGRGLQLLFYSVGIGQISSEVPQNLSASRPQDRQFILSSKKLLLSDSGFYLCAWKLLAMNTEAFFGQGTRLTVV.

V is TRBV19 and J is TRBJ2-3; D possibly corresponds to TRBD1 (7 bases). V gave up 7 bases and J gave up 5 bases, with 22 bases separating them. Germline CDR1 reads LNHDA; CDR2 reads SQIVND (reference sequence). The CDR3 covers 16 residues. In DNA, the CDR3 is TGTGCCAGTACCCCAAGGGCAGGGGGGAACGTAGATACGCAGTATTTT. Translating it yields CASTPRAGGNVDTQYF.

The J gene is TRBJ2-7, the V gene TRBV5-1, with TRBD1 identical over 7 bases. The germline CDR1 and CDR2 sequences are SGHRS and YFSETQ. The J segment lost 2 bases and the V segment lost 3 bases, leaving 5 bases of the junction unmatched. The CDR3 spans 14 residues. The chain's CDR3 is CASSYRDRAYEQYF. The DNA for the CDR3 is TGCGCCAGCAGCTACCGGGACAGAGCCTACGAGCAGTACTTC.

The gene calls are TRBV27 and TRBJ1-4; D gene unclear. The ends were cut back, 5 bases at V and 0 bases at J, with 10 bases in the middle. The germline gives CDR1 MNHEY, CDR2 SMNVEV (reference sequence). CDR3 length: 15 residues. The CDR3 here is CASSPRFATNEKLFF. The DNA for the CDR3 is TGTGCCAGCAGTCCCCGTTTTGCAACTAATGAAAAACTGTTTTTT. Drawing the rest from reference TRBV27 and TRBJ1-4, the complete variable domain is EAQVTQNPRYLITVTGKKLTVTCSQNMNHEYMSWYRQDPGLGLRQIYYSMNVEVTDKGDVPEGYKVSRKEKRNFPLILESPSPNQTSLYFCASSPRFATNEKLFFGSGTQLSVL.

The chain uses TRBV6-6 and TRBJ2-5; weak D call: TRBD1 (6 bases). The CDR3 runs to 12 residues. Germline loops: CDR1 MNHNY, CDR2 SVGAGI (reference sequence). V lost 6 bases, J lost 4 bases, and 9 bases lay in between. The CDR3 DNA sequence: TGTGCCAGCAGACGGACAGTAGAGACCCAGTACTTC. The encoded protein is CASRRTVETQYF.

CDR3 amino acids: CATSDPAGAGNQPQHF. CDR3 nucleotides: TGTGCCACCAGTGACCCCGCGGGGGCGGGCAATCAGCCCCAGCATTTT. V usage is TRBV24-1 and J usage is TRBJ1-5; D perhaps matches TRBD1 (6 bases). The CDR3 is made up of 16 amino acids. Germline V gene data show CDR1 as KGHDR and CDR2 as SFDVKD. Trimming took 4 bases from V and 2 from J, leaving 14 bases between them.

The V and J genes are TRBV29-1 and TRBJ2-7; a weak D match, TRBD1 (5 bases). V shed 2 bases and J shed 3 bases, with 8 bases lying between them. Germline assignment: CDR1 SQVTM and CDR2 ANQGSEA. CDR3 length equals 12 residues. CDR3 DNA: TGCAGCGTTGAATGGCAGGGCTACGAGCAGTACTTC. Translating gives CSVEWQGYEQYF.

This clone was seen just once. The CDR3 reads CSVRQGSIGELFF. CDR3 nucleotides: TGCAGCGTAAGACAGGGGAGTATCGGGGAGCTGTTTTTT. This chain connects TRBV29-1 to TRBJ2-2, with 8 bases that match TRBD1. The CDR3 is 13 residues long. Germline CDR1 SQVTM, CDR2 ANQGSEA. Trimming cost V 6 bases and J 7 bases; bases outside gene matches: 7.

The chain has TRBV10-3 and TRBJ2-7; 7 bases match TRBD1. V dropped 6 bases and J dropped 6; count of bases not matched to a gene: 5. The germline gives CDR1 ENHRY, CDR2 SYGVKD. CDR3 size: 12 residues. CDR3 DNA: TGTGCCATCAGAGGAACAGGGGTCGAGCAGTACTTC. This gives the protein CAIRGTGVEQYF.

This chain uses TRBV30 with TRBJ1-4; 9 bases fit TRBD1. V shed 4 bases and J 7 bases; nucleotides not matched to a gene: 4. Germline-derived CDR1 and CDR2 are GTSNPN and SVGIG (reference sequence). The length of the CDR3 is 13 residues. In DNA form, the CDR3 reads TGTGCCTGGAACGACAGGGGGGTTGAAAAACTGTTTTTT. As protein: CAWNDRGVEKLFF.

About this clone: A read error may explain this, as a much larger clone is one base away. This chain joins TRBV10-3 and TRBJ2-5; a weak D match, TRBD2 (7 bases). The CDR3 totals 16 residues. Germline CDR1 and CDR2: ENHRY and SYGVKD. CDR3 coding DNA: TGTGCCATCCGTGAACCGAGGGGGGGGGCCCAAGAGACCCAGTACTTC. Protein product: CAIREPRGGAQETQYF.

There are a few counts of this clone. This chain links TRBV15 with TRBJ2-1, with 9 bases aligning to TRBD1. The CDR3 spans 16 residues. The V gene's germline CDR1 is LNHNV and CDR2 YYDKDF (reference sequence). V dropped 0 bases and J dropped 6; count of bases not matched to a gene: 6. As DNA, the CDR3 is TGTGCCACCAGCAGAGATCCTGGACAGGGGAGCAATGAGCAGTTCTTC. Residues: CATSRDPGQGSNEQFF.

CDR3 protein: CASSLFGRGTTGELFF. In DNA form, the CDR3 reads TGTGCCAGCAGCTTATTTGGCAGGGGGACGACCGGGGAGCTGTTTTTT. The rearrangement joins TRBV7-3 to TRBJ2-2; the match to TRBD1 covers 7 bases. Trimming removed 2 bases from V and 5 bases from J; junction bases left unmatched: 8. This CDR3 is built from 16 residues. Germline CDR1 reads SGHTA; CDR2 reads FQGTGA.

J is TRBJ2-7 and V is TRBV24-1; D perhaps matches TRBD2 (5 bases). From germline, CDR1 is KGHDR and CDR2 SFDVKD. The CDR3 totals 13 residues. Deletions cut 5 bases from V and 0 bases from J, with 7 bases between. The CDR3 loop is CATSGGASYEQYF. Written as DNA, the CDR3 is TGTGCCACCAGTGGGGGAGCCTCCTACGAGCAGTACTTC.

The chain couples TRBV19 to TRBJ1-1; 11 bases are shared with TRBD1. Unmatched junction bases numbered 13, after V lost 6 bases and J lost 10 bases. CDR1 is LNHDA and CDR2 is SQIVND in the germline V gene (reference sequence). This CDR3 is built from 15 residues. The CDR3 loop is CASSLTRTGGLVAFF. As DNA, the CDR3 is TGTGCCAGTAGCCTTACCCGGACAGGGGGCTTGGTAGCTTTCTTT.

This clone was recorded a few times. V usage is TRBV6-4 and J usage is TRBJ1-1; 7 nucleotides match TRBD1. Germline V CDR1 and CDR2: MRHNA, SNTAGT. With 5 bases clipped from V and 1 base from J, the junction kept 1 base outside the gene matches. The length of the CDR3 is 13 residues. The CDR3 bases are TGTGCCAGCAGTAGGACAGGGAACACTGAAGCTTTCTTT. This codes for CASSRTGNTEAFF.

The chain couples TRBV7-6 to TRBJ1-2, with a possible D match to TRBD1 (6 bases). This CDR3 has 14 residues. V lost 4 bases, J lost 4 bases, and 13 bases lay in between. CDR1 is SGHVS and CDR2 is FNYEAQ in the germline V gene. Here the CDR3 reads CASSSAGQTYGYTF. CDR3 DNA: TGTGCCAGCAGCTCTGCCGGACAGACCTATGGCTACACCTTC. Looking up the rest from reference TRBV7-6 and TRBJ1-2 gives the full variable domain: GAGVSQSPRYKVTKRGQDVALRCDPISGHVSLYWYRQALGQGPEFLTYFNYEAQQDKSGLPNDRFSAERPEGSISTLTIQRTEQRDSAMYRCASSSAGQTYGYTFGSGTRLTVV.

The chain employs TRBV28 and TRBJ1-1; tentative D call: TRBD1 (5 bases). V was shortened by 6 bases and J by 4 bases, with 15 bases between the two germline ends. This CDR3 has 14 amino acids. Germline V gene sequence: CDR1 MDHEN, CDR2 SYDVKM. The CDR3 reads CASSPGRGGTEAFF. The CDR3 DNA is TGTGCCAGCAGCCCCGGTAGGGGAGGCACTGAAGCTTTCTTT. Complete variable domain (other parts from reference TRBV28 and TRBJ1-1): DVKVTQSSRYLVKRTGEKVFLECVQDMDHENMFWYRQDPGLGLRLIYFSYDVKMKEKGDIPEGYSVSREKKERFSLILESASTNQTSMYLCASSPGRGGTEAFFGQGTRLTVV.

The count of this clone is one. The chain combines TRBV21-1 with TRBJ1-5. TRBV21-1 constitutes a pseudogene. The CDR3 has 16 residues. The CDR3 region is CASSKEEGDSNQPQHF. In nucleotides, the CDR3 is TGTGCCAGCAGCAAAGAGGAAGGAGACAGCAATCAGCCCCAGCATTTT.

The rearrangement links TRBV6-5 to TRBJ2-7; 9 positions match TRBD1. This CDR3 contains 15 residues. Germline loops: CDR1 MNHEY, CDR2 SVGAGI. V lost 5 bases to trimming and J lost 2 bases; unmatched junction nucleotides: 7. In DNA, the CDR3 is TGTGCCAGCAGTCTTAGGACAGGGGTCGCCTACGAGCAGTACTTC. It translates to CASSLRTGVAYEQYF.

The genes are TRBV2 and TRBJ1-1; no firm D call. The CDR3 sequence is 12 residues long. Germline CDR1 and CDR2: SNHLY and FYNNEI. Trimming shortened V by 6 bases and J by 1 base, and 6 bases separated the two germline ends. The CDR3 DNA sequence: TGTGCCAGCAGCCGGGAGAACACTGAAGCTTTCTTT. It specifies CASSRENTEAFF. Supplemented by reference TRBV2 and TRBJ1-1, the full variable domain reads EPEVTQTPSHQVTQMGQEVILRCVPISNHLYFYWYRQILGQKVEFLVSFYNNEISEKSEIFDDQFSVERPDGSNFTLKIRSTKLEDSAMYFCASSRENTEAFFGQGTRLTVV.

This rearrangement joins TRBV7-9 to TRBJ1-1; 7 nucleotides agree with TRBD1. Germline V gene lookup returns CDR1 SEHNR and CDR2 FQNEAQ (reference sequence). The CDR3 totals 13 residues. Germline trimming cut 5 bases from V and 2 bases from J; bases unmatched to any gene: 2. CDR3 amino acids: CASSQGVNTEAFF. DNA of the CDR3: TGTGCCAGCAGCCAGGGGGTAAACACTGAAGCTTTCTTT.

The rearrangement uses TRBV10-3 and TRBJ1-5; 11 bases map to TRBD1. V gave up 1 base and J gave up 9 bases; unmatched junction bases: 14. The CDR3 totals 18 residues. The germline gives CDR1 ENHRY, CDR2 SYGVKD. The DNA of the CDR3 is TGTGCCATCAGTGAGTTTAGTACCGGGACAGGGGGTGCCCGGCCCCAGCATTTT. It encodes CAISEFSTGTGGARPQHF.